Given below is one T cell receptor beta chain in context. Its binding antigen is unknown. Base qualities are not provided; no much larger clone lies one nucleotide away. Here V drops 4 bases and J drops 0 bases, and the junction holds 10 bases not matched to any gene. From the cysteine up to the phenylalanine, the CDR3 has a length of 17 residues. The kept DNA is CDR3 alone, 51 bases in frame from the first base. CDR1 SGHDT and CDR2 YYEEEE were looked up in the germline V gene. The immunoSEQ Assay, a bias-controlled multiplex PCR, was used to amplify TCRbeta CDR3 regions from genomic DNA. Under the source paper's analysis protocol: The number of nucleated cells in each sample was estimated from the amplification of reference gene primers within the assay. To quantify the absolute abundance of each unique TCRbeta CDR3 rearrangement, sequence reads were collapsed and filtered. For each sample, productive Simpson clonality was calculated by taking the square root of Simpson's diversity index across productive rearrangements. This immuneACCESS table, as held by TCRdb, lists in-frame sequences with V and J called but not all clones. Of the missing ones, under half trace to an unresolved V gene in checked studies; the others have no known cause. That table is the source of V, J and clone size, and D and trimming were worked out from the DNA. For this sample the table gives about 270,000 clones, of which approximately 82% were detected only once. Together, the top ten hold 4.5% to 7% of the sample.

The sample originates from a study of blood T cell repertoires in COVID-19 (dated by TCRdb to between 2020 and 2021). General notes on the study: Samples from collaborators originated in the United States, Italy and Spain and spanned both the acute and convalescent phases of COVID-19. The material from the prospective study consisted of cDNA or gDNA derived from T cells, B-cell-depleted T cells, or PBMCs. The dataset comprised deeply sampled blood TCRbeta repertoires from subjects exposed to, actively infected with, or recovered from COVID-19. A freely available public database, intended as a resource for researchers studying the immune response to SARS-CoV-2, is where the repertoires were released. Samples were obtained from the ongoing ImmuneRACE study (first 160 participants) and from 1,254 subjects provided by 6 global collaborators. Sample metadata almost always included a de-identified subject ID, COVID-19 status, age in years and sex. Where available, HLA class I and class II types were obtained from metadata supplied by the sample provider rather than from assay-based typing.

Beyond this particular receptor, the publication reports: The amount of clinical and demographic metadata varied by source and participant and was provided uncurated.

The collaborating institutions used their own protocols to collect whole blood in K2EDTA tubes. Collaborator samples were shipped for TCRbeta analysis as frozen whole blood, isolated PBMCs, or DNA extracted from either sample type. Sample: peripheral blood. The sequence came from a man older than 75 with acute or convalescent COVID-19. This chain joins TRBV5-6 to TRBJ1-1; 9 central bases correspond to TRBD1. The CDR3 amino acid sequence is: CASSLAGTGILNTEAFF. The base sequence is TGTGCCAGCAGCCTTGCCGGGACAGGGATTCTGAACACTGAAGCTTTCTTT.